The T cell receptor (beta chain) described here comes from a study of OX40 agonist ivuxolimab in advanced cancers. As for the study in general: Three individuals attained partial responses, comprising one hepatocellular carcinoma case and two cutaneous melanoma cases.

Enrollment shut out patients with autoimmune disease history or systemic immunosuppression. V lost 5 bases and J lost 2, with 9 bases in between. The CDR3 consists of 13 residues. The V gene's germline CDR1 is SGHTA and CDR2 FQGTGA. Profiled with immunoSEQ multiplex PCR; TCRdb holds only in-frame clones, not every one. The sample comprises some 70,000 clones, 88% of which are singletons, and around 3% rests with the top ten. Sequences were derived from CD4+ or CD8+ T cells sorted from blood, sampled in a trial of the OX40 agonist ivuxolimab. The receptor comes from an adult with an advanced solid tumor such as melanoma, head and neck, liver or kidney cancer. The V gene is TRBV7-3, the J gene TRBJ2-5; D might be TRBD2 (6 bases). The CDR3 loop is CASSDRGQETQYF. CDR3 in DNA: TGTGCCAGCAGCGATCGGGGGCAAGAGACCCAGTACTTC.